The 2 T cell receptor beta chains below all came from one sample that was sequenced in a study of blood T cell repertoires in COVID-19. Sequencing was performed with immunoSEQ multiplex PCR; in TCRdb, only in-frame clones are kept and a portion is missing. This table holds some 360,000 clones, 88% found once. The sample consisted of PBMCs or T cells enriched from blood (not recorded which). Receptors were obtained from a woman aged 25 to 39 who had been exposed to COVID-19.

This clone occurred a few times. V and J are TRBV6-1 and TRBJ2-2; 11 positions agree with TRBD2. Looked up from germline, CDR1 is MNHNS and CDR2 is SASEGT. J lost 4 bases, V lost 0 bases, and 7 bases had no gene match. This CDR3 spans 18 amino acids. The CDR3 DNA sequence: TGTGCCAGCAGTGAAGCGCCTAGTCTAGCGGGGGGCACCGGGGAGCTGTTTTTT. Its protein product is CASSEAPSLAGGTGELFF.

The chain couples TRBV19 to TRBJ2-3, with 8 bases fitting TRBD2. V lost 4 bases and J lost 3; bases outside the gene matches: 9. Germline V lookup: CDR1 LNHDA, CDR2 SQIVND (reference sequence). The CDR3 length is 16 residues. CDR3 in DNA: TGTGCCAGTAGTACCCGACTAGCGTCTATTACAGATACGCAGTATTTT. Protein: CASSTRLASITDTQYF.